The 25 T cell receptor beta chains below were found in one sample sequenced in a study of identical twins. TCRdb re-derived calls from the 5' RACE reads in MiXCR, one entry per CDR3 protein. The sample yields about 250,000 distinct CDR3 sequences, around 15% seen once. What was sequenced was memory (CD45RO+) T cells sorted from blood. Receptors were obtained from a woman aged 18-35 years in good health.

On this clonotype: This may be a read error, as it is one base from a much larger clone. The chain is built from TRBV3-1 and TRBJ2-7; D is perhaps TRBD1 (5 bases). This CDR3 is built from 14 residues. Germline loops: CDR1 LGHDT, CDR2 YNNKEL (reference sequence). V was shortened by 1 base and J by 3 bases, with 10 bases between the two germline ends. This CDR3 is CASSQGTRGYEQYF. The CDR3 nucleotides read TGTGCCAGCAGCCAAGGGACAAGGGGCTACGAGCAGTACTTC.

The chain couples TRBV15 to TRBJ2-3, with 13 nucleotides matching TRBD2. The V segment lost 0 bases and the J segment 0 bases; nucleotides outside the gene matches: 12. The CDR3 extends over 21 amino acids. Looked up from germline, CDR1 is LNHNV and CDR2 is YYDKDF (reference sequence). In nucleotides, the CDR3 is TGTGCCACCAGCAGAGATTCCGGGACTAGCGGGATCGGGTGGAGCACAGATACGCAGTATTTT. As protein: CATSRDSGTSGIGWSTDTQYF.

The J gene is TRBJ1-3, the V gene TRBV20-1; tentatively, D is TRBD1 (5 bases). Germline CDR1 DFQATT, CDR2 SNEGSKA (reference sequence). There are 15 residues in the CDR3. Trimming shortened V by 3 bases and J by 0 bases, and 12 bases separated the two germline ends. The chain's CDR3 is CSASFGGYSGNTIYF. CDR3 coding DNA: TGCAGTGCTAGTTTCGGGGGTTACTCTGGAAACACCATATATTTT.

This clonotype was observed a few times. CDR3 nucleotide sequence: TGTGCCAGCAGCTTATGGGTTTTCTCTGGGGCCAACGTCCTGACTTTC. It translates to CASSLWVFSGANVLTF. The rearrangement uses TRBV5-6 and TRBJ2-6; D not resolved. The CDR3 runs to 16 residues. V was shortened by 2 bases and J by 0 bases, with 9 bases between the two germline ends. Per the germline V gene, CDR1 is SGHDT and CDR2 is YYEEEE.

V is TRBV5-1 and J is TRBJ2-7; D tentatively reads TRBD1 or TRBD2 (5 bases each). Germline loops: CDR1 SGHRS, CDR2 YFSETQ. The CDR3 is made up of 16 amino acids. V lost 7 bases and J lost 5, with 25 bases in between. As DNA, the CDR3 is TGCGCCAGCTCACCCCACTCCTGGCTGGGACGGAACGAGCAGTACTTC. Translated, it gives CASSPHSWLGRNEQYF.

V and J are TRBV7-8 and TRBJ1-5; D is undetermined. CDR1 and CDR2 (germline): SGHVS, FQNEAQ. The CDR3 extends over 15 amino acids. V lost 5 bases and J 5 bases, leaving 16 bases between the germline ends. CDR3 DNA sequence: TGTGCCAGCAGCCAGATGAGGGCTTTCGATCAGCCCCAGCATTTT. Amino acids: CASSQMRAFDQPQHF.

This clonotype showed up just a few times. V and J are TRBV10-3 and TRBJ2-5; no firm D call. Germline CDR1 reads ENHRY; CDR2 reads SYGVKD. Trimming took off 8 bases at V and 3 bases at J, with 7 bases between the two ends. The CDR3 has 11 residues. The CDR3 nucleotides are TGTGCCATCCGCGAGGAAGAGACCCAGTACTTC. Its protein product is CAIREEETQYF.

This clonotype was counted between two and nine times. V gene TRBV11-2 combines with J gene TRBJ2-7, with D maybe TRBD1 (6 bases). In germline, CDR1 is SGHAT, CDR2 FQNNGV. Deletions cut 4 bases from V and 2 bases from J, with 15 bases between. The length of the CDR3 is 15 residues. CDR3 residues: CASSSGTGSPYEQYF. In DNA, the CDR3 is TGTGCCAGCAGCTCAGGCACAGGGAGCCCCTACGAGCAGTACTTC.

This chain joins TRBV10-3 and TRBJ2-7; a possible D gene is TRBD1 (5 bases). Trimming removed 3 bases at V and 0 bases at J, with 9 bases between. The length of the CDR3 is 14 residues. Looked up from germline, CDR1 is ENHRY and CDR2 is SYGVKD. The CDR3 is CAISDGQSSYEQYF. CDR3 sequence (DNA): TGTGCCATCAGTGACGGACAAAGCTCCTACGAGCAGTACTTC.

Many counts were recorded for this clonotype. This sequence joins TRBV29-1 and TRBJ2-3; D perhaps matches TRBD2 (5 bases). CDR1 and CDR2 from the germline V gene are SQVTM and ANQGSEA. This CDR3 is 11 amino acids long. V was cut by 1 base and J by 12 bases, with 11 bases left in between. The CDR3 sequence: CSVEGRLAQYF. Written as DNA, the CDR3 is TGCAGCGTTGAAGGGCGGCTAGCTCAGTATTTT.

The genes are TRBV15 and TRBJ1-2; 8 bases fit TRBD1. V shed 3 bases and J 5 bases; nucleotides not matched to a gene: 8. This CDR3 comprises 15 residues. Per the germline V gene, CDR1 is LNHNV and CDR2 is YYDKDF (reference sequence). The CDR3 sequence: CATSSPDRVAYGYTF. The CDR3 DNA follows: TGTGCCACCAGCAGCCCGGACAGGGTGGCGTATGGCTACACCTTC.

This clonotype has ten or more counts. The chain links TRBV12-3 or TRBV12-4 to TRBJ1-1; maybe TRBD1 (5 bases). Deletions cut 0 bases from V and 3 bases from J, with 8 bases between. This CDR3 is 14 amino acids long. Here the CDR3 DNA reads TGTGCCAGCAGTTTAGCGCAAGGGGACACTGAAGCTTTCTTT. It translates to CASSLAQGDTEAFF.

This clonotype was observed many times. V is TRBV18 and J is TRBJ1-2; possibly TRBD1 for D (6 bases). The CDR3 length is 15 residues. Trimming shortened V by 2 bases and J by 6 bases, and 16 bases separated the two germline ends. Germline V gene sequence: CDR1 KGHSH, CDR2 LQKENI. CDR3 sequence: CASSPGGTLAHGYTF. In DNA, the CDR3 is TGTGCCAGCTCACCAGGTGGGACATTGGCACATGGCTACACCTTC.

This clonotype was counted a single time. The chain combines TRBV19 with TRBJ1-4, with D possibly matching TRBD1 (5 bases). V shed 0 bases and J shed 5 bases, with 13 bases lying between them. The CDR3 is 16 amino acids. CDR1 is LNHDA and CDR2 is SQIVND in the germline V gene (reference sequence). CDR3 DNA: TGTGCCAGTAGTATAGATGGTAGGGGAGGAAATGAAAAACTGTTTTTT. This gives the protein CASSIDGRGGNEKLFF.

The J gene is TRBJ2-5, the V gene TRBV5-5; D is unclear. This CDR3 contains 14 residues. Trimming shortened V by 0 bases and J by 6 bases, and 12 bases separated the two germline ends. Per the germline V gene, CDR1 is SGHKS and CDR2 is YYEKEE (reference sequence). The CDR3 sequence is CASSLDASYKTQYF. CDR3 in DNA: TGTGCCAGCAGCTTGGATGCGAGCTATAAGACCCAGTACTTC.

This clonotype has ten or more counts. This chain connects TRBV27 to TRBJ1-1; the D gene is possibly TRBD1 (5 bases). The germline V gene has CDR1 MNHEY and CDR2 SMNVEV (reference sequence). Trimming stripped 1 base from V and 5 bases from J, with 23 bases between. There are 18 residues in the CDR3. CDR3 protein: CASSLYRTGGTVGTEAFF. CDR3 DNA sequence: TGTGCCAGCAGTTTATATCGGACTGGGGGGACCGTGGGGACTGAAGCTTTCTTT.

This clonotype was found many times. J is TRBJ2-1 and V is TRBV3-1; no clear D gene. CDR1 is LGHDT and CDR2 is YNNKEL in the germline V gene (reference sequence). The CDR3 is 14 residues long. V was cut by 1 base and J by 3 bases, with 7 bases left in between. The CDR3 sequence is CASSQVASYNEQFF. CDR3 coding DNA: TGTGCCAGCAGCCAAGTGGCCAGCTACAATGAGCAGTTCTTC.

This clonotype was seen a few times. In nucleotides, the CDR3 is TGTGCCAGCAGCTCGGGGCCAAACAATGAGCAGTTCTTC. This gives the protein CASSSGPNNEQFF. V usage is TRBV9 and J usage is TRBJ2-1, with D perhaps TRBD1 or TRBD2 (5 bases each). Trimming removed 4 bases at V and 5 bases at J, with 10 bases between. The CDR3 contains 13 residues. The V gene's germline CDR1 is SGDLS and CDR2 YYNGEE.

Only a few counts were recorded for this clonotype. The chain has TRBV7-2 and TRBJ2-6; D is perhaps TRBD1 (5 bases). Trimming stripped 4 bases from V and 4 bases from J, with 11 bases between. Germline V gives CDR1 SGHTA, CDR2 FQGNSA. This CDR3 has 15 residues. In DNA, the CDR3 is TGTGCCAGCAGCTACCCCAGGGCAGGGGCCAACGTCCTGACTTTC. Its protein is CASSYPRAGANVLTF.

The V call is TRBV7-2, the J call TRBJ2-1; possibly TRBD2 for D (5 bases). CDR3 length: 14 amino acids. The V end lost 6 bases, the J end lost 7 bases, and 16 bases lay between the germline ends. The germline gives CDR1 SGHTA, CDR2 FQGNSA. The chain's CDR3 is CASRGPDRGNEQFF. The CDR3, as DNA: TGTGCCAGCAGGGGCCCCGATCGGGGTAATGAGCAGTTCTTC.

This clonotype was counted between two and nine times. V and J are TRBV4-1 and TRBJ2-1; 12 bases agree with TRBD2. Germline loops: CDR1 MGHRA, CDR2 YSYEKL. V shed 3 bases, J shed 8 bases, and the junction held 17 bases outside the gene matches. The CDR3 sequence is 19 residues long. This chain's CDR3 is CASSHPGLAGGPAKDEQFF. The CDR3 nucleotides are TGCGCCAGCAGCCACCCCGGGCTAGCGGGGGGGCCGGCTAAGGATGAGCAGTTCTTC.

This clonotype was found a few times. The genes are TRBV20-1 and TRBJ1-2, with D possibly TRBD1 on 5 matching bases. In germline, CDR1 is DFQATT, CDR2 SNEGSKA (reference sequence). This CDR3 is 13 amino acids long. The CDR3 DNA follows: TGCAGCGGCGGAGGACTGACGGGACATGGCTACACCTTC. Translated: CSGGGLTGHGYTF.

The chain couples TRBV6-5 to TRBJ1-3; no reliable D call. Germline CDR1 reads MNHEY; CDR2 reads SVGAGI. This CDR3 spans 13 amino acids. V was clipped by 4 bases and J by 4 bases, with 8 bases between them. CDR3 loop: CASSFAAGNTIYF. The CDR3 bases are TGTGCCAGCAGTTTTGCCGCGGGAAACACCATATATTTT.

This clonotype was seen more than once but under ten times. The chain combines TRBV20-1 with TRBJ1-5; D is ambiguous. V lost 5 bases and J lost 11, with 16 bases in between. The CDR3 sequence is 12 residues long. Per germline, CDR1 DFQATT and CDR2 SNEGSKA (reference sequence). CDR3 nucleotide sequence: TGCAGTGCTGCTACTCTCCACCGGGCCCAGCATTTT. It yields the protein CSAATLHRAQHF.

The rearrangement joins TRBV20-1 to TRBJ2-5, with D perhaps TRBD1 (5 bases). The CDR3 is made up of 13 amino acids. Deletions cut 6 bases from V and 5 bases from J, with 16 bases between. Per germline, CDR1 DFQATT and CDR2 SNEGSKA (reference sequence). The CDR3 region is CSASPGIGETQYF. In DNA, the CDR3 is TGCAGTGCGAGTCCAGGGATAGGGGAGACCCAGTACTTC.